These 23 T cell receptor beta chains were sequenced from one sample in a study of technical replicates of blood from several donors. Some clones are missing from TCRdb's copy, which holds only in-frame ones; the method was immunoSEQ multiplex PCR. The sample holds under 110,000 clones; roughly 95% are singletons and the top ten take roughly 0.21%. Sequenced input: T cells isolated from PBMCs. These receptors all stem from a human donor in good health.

CDR3 in amino acids: CASSFRDNSEQYF. The CDR3 DNA follows: TGTGCCAGCAGTTTCCGTGACAACTCAGAGCAGTACTTC. This chain connects TRBV27 to TRBJ2-7; D is uncertain. V was pared by 3 bases and J by 7 bases, with 13 bases between. The CDR3 runs 13 residues. In germline, CDR1 is MNHEY, CDR2 SMNVEV (reference sequence).

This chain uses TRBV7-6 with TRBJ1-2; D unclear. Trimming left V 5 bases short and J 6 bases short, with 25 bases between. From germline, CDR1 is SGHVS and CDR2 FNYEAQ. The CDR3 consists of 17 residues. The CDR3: CASSPLLKVPGDNGYTF. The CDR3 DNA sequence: TGTGCCAGCAGCCCGCTGTTAAAAGTCCCCGGTGATAATGGCTACACCTTC.

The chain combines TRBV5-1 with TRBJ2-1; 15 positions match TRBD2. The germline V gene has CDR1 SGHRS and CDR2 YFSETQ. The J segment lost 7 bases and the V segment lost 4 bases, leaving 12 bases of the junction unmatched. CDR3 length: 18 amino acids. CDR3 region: CASSALGLAGGPGNEQFF. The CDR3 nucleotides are TGCGCCAGCAGCGCCCTGGGACTAGCGGGGGGTCCGGGGAATGAGCAGTTCTTC. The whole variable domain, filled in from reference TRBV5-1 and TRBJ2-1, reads KAGVTQTPRYLIKTRGQQVTLSCSPISGHRSVSWYQQTPGQGLQFLFEYFSETQRNKGNFPGRFSGRQFSNSRSEMNVSTLELGDSALYLCASSALGLAGGPGNEQFFGPGTRLTVL.

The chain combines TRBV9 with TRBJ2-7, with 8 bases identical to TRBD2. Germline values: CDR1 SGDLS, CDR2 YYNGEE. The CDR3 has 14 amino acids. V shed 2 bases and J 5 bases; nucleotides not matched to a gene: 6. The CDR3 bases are TGTGCCAGCAGCGTCAGCGGGAGTAGCGACGAGCAGTACTTC. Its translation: CASSVSGSSDEQYF.

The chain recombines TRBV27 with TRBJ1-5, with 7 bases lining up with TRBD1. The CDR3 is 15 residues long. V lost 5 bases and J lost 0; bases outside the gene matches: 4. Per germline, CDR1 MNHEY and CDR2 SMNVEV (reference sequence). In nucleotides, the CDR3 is TGTGCCAGCAGTACCCGGGACAGTAGCAATCAGCCCCAGCATTTT. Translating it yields CASSTRDSSNQPQHF.

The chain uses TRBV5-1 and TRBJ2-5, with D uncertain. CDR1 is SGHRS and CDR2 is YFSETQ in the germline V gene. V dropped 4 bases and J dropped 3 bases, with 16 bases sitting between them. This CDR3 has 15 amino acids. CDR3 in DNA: TGCGCCAGCAGCCATAGCCGCGGCGGAGAAGAGACCCAGTACTTC. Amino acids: CASSHSRGGEETQYF.

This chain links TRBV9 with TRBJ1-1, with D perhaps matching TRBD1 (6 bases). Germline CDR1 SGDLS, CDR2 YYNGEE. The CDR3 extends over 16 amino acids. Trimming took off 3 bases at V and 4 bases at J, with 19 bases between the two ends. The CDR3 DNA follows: TGTGCCAGCAGCGCCGGGGGGGCCGGGAGGTTCACTGAAGCTTTCTTT. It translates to CASSAGGAGRFTEAFF.

CDR3 coding DNA: TGTGCCAGCAGCGCCGGACTAGCGGGATTTCACGAGCAGTACTTC. Its translation: CASSAGLAGFHEQYF. This rearrangement joins TRBV9 to TRBJ2-7; 12 bases agree with TRBD2. Losses at the gene ends were 3 bases for V and 5 bases for J; bases not matched to a gene: 6. The CDR3 is 15 residues long. Germline lookup yields CDR1 SGDLS and CDR2 YYNGEE. The variable domain in full, with the rest retrieved from reference TRBV9 and TRBJ2-7, is DSGVTQTPKHLITATGQRVTLRCSPRSGDLSVYWYQQSLDQGLQFLIQYYNGEERAKGNILERFSAQQFPDLHSELNLSSLELGDSALYFCASSAGLAGFHEQYFGPGTRLTVT.

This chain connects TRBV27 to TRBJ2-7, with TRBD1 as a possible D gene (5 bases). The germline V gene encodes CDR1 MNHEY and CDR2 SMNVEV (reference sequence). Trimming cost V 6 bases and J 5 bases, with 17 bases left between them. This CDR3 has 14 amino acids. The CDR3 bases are TGTGCCAGCAGCTCACCAGGGATTCAGAACGAGCAGTACTTC. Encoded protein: CASSSPGIQNEQYF.

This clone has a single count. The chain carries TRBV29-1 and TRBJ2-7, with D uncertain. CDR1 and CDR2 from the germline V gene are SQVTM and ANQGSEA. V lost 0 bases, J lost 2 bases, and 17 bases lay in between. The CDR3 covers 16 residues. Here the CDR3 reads CSVEDIGDHRAYEQYF. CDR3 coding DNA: TGCAGCGTTGAAGATATTGGCGACCATCGGGCCTACGAGCAGTACTTC.

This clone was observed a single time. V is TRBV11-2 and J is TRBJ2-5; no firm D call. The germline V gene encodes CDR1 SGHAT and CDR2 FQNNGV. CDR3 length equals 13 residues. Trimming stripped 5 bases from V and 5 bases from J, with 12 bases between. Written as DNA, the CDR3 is TGTGCCAGCAGCCCCCCGGCCGGGGAGACCCAGTACTTC. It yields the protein CASSPPAGETQYF.

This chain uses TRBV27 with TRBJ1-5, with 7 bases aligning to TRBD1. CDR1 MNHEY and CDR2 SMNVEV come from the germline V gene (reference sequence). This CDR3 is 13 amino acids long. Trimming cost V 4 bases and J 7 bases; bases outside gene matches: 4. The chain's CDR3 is CASSSQGGQPQHF. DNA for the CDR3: TGTGCCAGCAGTTCCCAGGGGGGCCAGCCCCAGCATTTT.

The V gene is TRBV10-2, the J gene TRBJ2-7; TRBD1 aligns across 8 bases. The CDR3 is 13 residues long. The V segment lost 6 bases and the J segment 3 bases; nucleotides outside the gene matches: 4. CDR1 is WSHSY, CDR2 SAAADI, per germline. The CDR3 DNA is TGCGCCAGCAGAGGACAGGGTGGCTACGAGCAGTACTTC. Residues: CASRGQGGYEQYF.

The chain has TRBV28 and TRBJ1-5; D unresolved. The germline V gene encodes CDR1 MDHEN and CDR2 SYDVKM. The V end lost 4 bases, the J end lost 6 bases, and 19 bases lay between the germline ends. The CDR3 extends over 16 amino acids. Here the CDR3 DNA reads TGTGCCAGCAGTTCCAACCATCCAACGAGGGTTCAGCCCCAGCATTTT. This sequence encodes CASSSNHPTRVQPQHF.

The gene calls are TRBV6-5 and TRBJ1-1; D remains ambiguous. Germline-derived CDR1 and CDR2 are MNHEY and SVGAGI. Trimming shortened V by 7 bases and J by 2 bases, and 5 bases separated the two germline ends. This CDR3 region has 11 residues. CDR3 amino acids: CASIINTEAFF. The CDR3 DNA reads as TGTGCCAGCATTATAAACACTGAAGCTTTCTTT.

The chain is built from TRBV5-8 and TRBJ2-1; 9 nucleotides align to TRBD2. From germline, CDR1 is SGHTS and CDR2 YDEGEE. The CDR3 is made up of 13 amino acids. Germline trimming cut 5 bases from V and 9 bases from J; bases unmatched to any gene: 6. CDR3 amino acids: CASREKRGVEQFF. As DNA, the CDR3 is TGTGCCAGCAGGGAGAAGCGGGGGGTTGAGCAGTTCTTC. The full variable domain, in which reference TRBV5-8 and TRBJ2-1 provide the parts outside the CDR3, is EAGVTQSPTHLIKTRGQQATLRCSPISGHTSVYWYQQALGLGLQFLLWYDEGEERNRGNFPPRFSGRQFPNYSSELNVNALELEDSALYLCASREKRGVEQFFGPGTRLTVL.

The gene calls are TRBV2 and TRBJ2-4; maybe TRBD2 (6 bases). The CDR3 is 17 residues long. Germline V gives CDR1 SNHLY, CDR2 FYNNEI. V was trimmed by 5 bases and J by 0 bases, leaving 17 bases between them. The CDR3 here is CASSKRDGGLAKNIQYF. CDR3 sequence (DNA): TGTGCCAGCAGTAAGAGGGATGGAGGGTTAGCCAAAAACATTCAGTACTTC.

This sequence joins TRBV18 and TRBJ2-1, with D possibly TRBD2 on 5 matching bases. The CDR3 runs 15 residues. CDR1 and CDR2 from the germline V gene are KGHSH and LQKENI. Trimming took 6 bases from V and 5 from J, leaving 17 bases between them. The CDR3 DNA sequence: TGTGCCAGCTCTCCAACCATACACGGGGACAATGAGCAGTTCTTC. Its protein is CASSPTIHGDNEQFF.

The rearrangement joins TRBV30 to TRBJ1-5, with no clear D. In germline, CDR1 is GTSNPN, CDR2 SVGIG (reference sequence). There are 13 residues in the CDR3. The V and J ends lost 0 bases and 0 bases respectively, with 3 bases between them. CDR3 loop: CAWSVLSNQPQHF. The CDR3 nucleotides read TGTGCCTGGAGTGTTCTTAGCAATCAGCCCCAGCATTTT.

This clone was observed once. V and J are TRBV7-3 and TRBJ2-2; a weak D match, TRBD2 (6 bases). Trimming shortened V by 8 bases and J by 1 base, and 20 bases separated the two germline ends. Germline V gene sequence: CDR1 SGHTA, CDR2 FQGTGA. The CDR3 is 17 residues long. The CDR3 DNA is TGTGCCAGCCGCGGCCGACCGGGACTCCAGAACACCGGGGAGCTGTTTTTT. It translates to CASRGRPGLQNTGELFF.

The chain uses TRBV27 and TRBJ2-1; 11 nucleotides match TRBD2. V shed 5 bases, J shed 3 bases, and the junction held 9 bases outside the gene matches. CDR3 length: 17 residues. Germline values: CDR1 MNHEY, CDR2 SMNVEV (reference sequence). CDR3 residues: CASSRLAGGRNYNEQFF. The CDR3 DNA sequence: TGTGCCAGCAGTCGGCTAGCGGGAGGTCGTAACTACAATGAGCAGTTCTTC.

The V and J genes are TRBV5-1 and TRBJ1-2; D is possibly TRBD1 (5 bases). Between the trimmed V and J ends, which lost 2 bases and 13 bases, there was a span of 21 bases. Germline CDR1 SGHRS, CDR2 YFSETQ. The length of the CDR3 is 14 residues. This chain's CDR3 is CASSLQEFGGGGTF. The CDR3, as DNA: TGCGCCAGCAGCTTACAGGAGTTCGGGGGTGGTGGCACCTTC.

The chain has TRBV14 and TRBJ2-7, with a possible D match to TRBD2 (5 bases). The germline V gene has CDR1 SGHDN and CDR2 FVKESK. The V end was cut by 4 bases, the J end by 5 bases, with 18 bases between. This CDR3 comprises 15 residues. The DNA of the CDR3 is TGTGCCAGCAGCCCCTTGGTAGGAAGGACTGACGAGCAGTACTTC. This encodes CASSPLVGRTDEQYF.